This T cell receptor beta chain was sequenced in a study of shared clonotypes between healthy human individuals. CDR3 size: 14 residues. Germline assignment: CDR1 MNHEY and CDR2 SMNVEV (reference sequence). The V gene lost 4 bases and the J gene lost 2 bases, with 10 bases spanning the gap. The protocol was immunoSEQ multiplex PCR, while the TCRdb copy is restricted to in-frame clones and leaves out a portion. This sample has roughly 2.1 million clones, with 93% found just once. Naive CD8 cells comprised CD45RO-negative, CCR7-positively selected cells, excluding terminally differentiated effector memory CD45RA+ cells.

V usage is TRBV27 and J usage is TRBJ2-3, with D perhaps matching TRBD1 (6 bases). The TCR was taken from a man aged 18-30 years in good health. Some clones in this sample may be carry-over from other donors' samples. The sequenced sample was naive CD8+ T cells from PBMCs. The DNA for the CDR3 is TGTGCCAGCAGTTGGACAGCTCACACAGATACGCAGTATTTT. Residues: CASSWTAHTDTQYF.